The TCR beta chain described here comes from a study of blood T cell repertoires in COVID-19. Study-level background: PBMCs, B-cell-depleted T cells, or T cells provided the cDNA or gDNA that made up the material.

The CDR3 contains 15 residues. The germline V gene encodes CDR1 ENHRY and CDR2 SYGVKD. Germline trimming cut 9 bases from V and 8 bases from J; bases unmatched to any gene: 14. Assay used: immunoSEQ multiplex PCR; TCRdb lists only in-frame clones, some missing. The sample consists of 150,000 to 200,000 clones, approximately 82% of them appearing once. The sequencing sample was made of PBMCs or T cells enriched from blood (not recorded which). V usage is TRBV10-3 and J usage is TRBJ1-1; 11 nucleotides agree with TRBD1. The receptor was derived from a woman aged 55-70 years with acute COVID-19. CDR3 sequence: CAIRTQLGTGGEAFF. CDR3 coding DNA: TGTGCCATTCGAACCCAACTCGGGACAGGGGGAGAAGCTTTCTTT.